These 21 T cell receptor beta chains came from one sample sequenced in a study of cytomegalovirus exposure and HLA in healthy donors. Primers: 60 Vbeta forward and 13 Jbeta reverse. Produced via immunoSEQ multiplex PCR; TCRdb's table is partial and in-frame only. Found here are fewer than 200,000 clones, about three quarters of them singletons; the top ten hold 2% to 3%. What was sequenced was PBMCs. The receptor source for this set is a woman in her forties in good health and CMV-seropositive.

The chain links TRBV11-2 to TRBJ1-2; D uncertain. The CDR3 spans 12 residues. Per germline, CDR1 SGHAT and CDR2 FQNNGV. Trimming took 5 bases from V and 6 from J, leaving 10 bases between them. CDR3 sequence: CASSQWEDGYTF. The CDR3 bases are TGTGCCAGCAGCCAGTGGGAGGATGGCTACACCTTC. Full variable domain (rest looked up from reference TRBV11-2 and TRBJ1-2): EAGVAQSPRYKIIEKRQSVAFWCNPISGHATLYWYQQILGQGPKLLIQFQNNGVVDDSQLPKDRFSAERLKGVDSTLKIQPAKLEDSAVYLCASSQWEDGYTFGSGTRLTVV.

V and J are TRBV6-5 and TRBJ2-1; D may be TRBD2 (6 bases). Germline lookup yields CDR1 MNHEY and CDR2 SVGAGI. Trimming removed 2 bases from V and 4 bases from J, with 9 bases in between. The CDR3 length is 14 residues. CDR3 loop: CASSYGGGYNEQFF. For the CDR3, the DNA is TGTGCCAGCAGTTACGGTGGAGGGTACAATGAGCAGTTCTTC.

The chain links TRBV10-2 to TRBJ1-1, with D unclear. V lost 0 bases and J lost 6, with 8 bases in between. Germline CDR1 WSHSY, CDR2 SAAADI. The CDR3 loop spans 13 amino acids. The CDR3: CASSESRSSEAFF. The CDR3, as DNA: TGCGCCAGCAGTGAGTCGAGGTCATCTGAAGCTTTCTTT.

A few counts support this clone. The V and J genes are TRBV18 and TRBJ1-1; 7 nucleotides match TRBD1. Per germline, CDR1 KGHSH and CDR2 LQKENI. The CDR3 extends over 14 amino acids. Trimming at V came to 5 bases and at J to 0 bases, leaving 3 bases not matched to a gene. CDR3 DNA: TGTGCCAGCTCATCGGGACAGATGAACACTGAAGCTTTCTTT. Protein sequence: CASSSGQMNTEAFF.

The chain carries TRBV19 and TRBJ2-7, with TRBD1 matching over 7 bases. This CDR3 has 14 residues. In germline, CDR1 is LNHDA, CDR2 SQIVND (reference sequence). With V trimmed by 4 bases and J by 6 bases, 9 bases remained unmatched. The CDR3 protein is CASSTPTGYTEQYF. CDR3 DNA: TGTGCCAGTAGTACACCGACAGGGTATACCGAGCAGTACTTC.

The sample holds a few counts of this clone. V is TRBV11-2 and J is TRBJ2-7; 7 nucleotides line up with TRBD1. CDR3 size: 18 residues. With 0 bases clipped from V and 3 bases from J, the junction kept 14 bases outside the gene matches. Germline CDR1 SGHAT, CDR2 FQNNGV. Here the CDR3 reads CASSLDRRSRQGNYEQYF. Here the CDR3 DNA reads TGTGCCAGCAGCTTAGATCGGCGGTCGCGACAGGGAAACTACGAGCAGTACTTC.

The chain carries TRBV19 and TRBJ1-5; 9 bases fit TRBD1. The CDR3 has 17 residues. V lost 7 bases, J lost 0 bases, and 10 bases stayed unmatched. CDR1 and CDR2 from the germline V gene are LNHDA and SQIVND (reference sequence). CDR3 region: CASTPPAQGASNQPQHF. In DNA form, the CDR3 reads TGTGCCAGTACCCCCCCCGCACAGGGGGCTAGCAATCAGCCCCAGCATTTT.

The CDR3 loop is CASSLGVTGGFYEQYF. The CDR3 region has the DNA TGTGCCAGCAGCTTAGGGGTGACAGGGGGCTTCTACGAGCAGTACTTC. The genes are TRBV7-9 and TRBJ2-7; 10 nucleotides align to TRBD1. Trimming at V came to 1 base and at J to 3 bases, leaving 6 bases not matched to a gene. CDR1 and CDR2 (germline): SEHNR, FQNEAQ (reference sequence). The CDR3 covers 16 residues.

The chain uses TRBV5-1 and TRBJ2-7, with 10 bases lining up with TRBD2. Looked up from germline, CDR1 is SGHRS and CDR2 is YFSETQ. Losses at the gene ends were 4 bases for V and 2 bases for J; bases not matched to a gene: 9. This CDR3 is built from 16 residues. CDR3 DNA sequence: TGCGCCAGCAGCCCGAGCGGGGGGGGATTTACCTACGAGCAGTACTTC. Translating gives CASSPSGGGFTYEQYF.

This chain links TRBV10-3 with TRBJ1-2, with D perhaps matching TRBD1 (5 bases). The germline gives CDR1 ENHRY, CDR2 SYGVKD. The CDR3 runs to 13 residues. V dropped 3 bases and J dropped 4 bases, with 9 bases sitting between them. The CDR3, as DNA: TGTGCCATCAGTGACGGGGGGATCTATGGCTACACCTTC. Protein sequence: CAISDGGIYGYTF.

The chain recombines TRBV6-1 with TRBJ1-3; 7 nucleotides agree with TRBD1. This CDR3 is built from 15 residues. V lost 3 bases, J lost 4 bases, and 6 bases stayed unmatched. Germline V gives CDR1 MNHNS, CDR2 SASEGT. This CDR3 is CASSDSGTEGNTIYF. In DNA form, the CDR3 reads TGTGCCAGCAGTGATTCCGGGACAGAAGGAAACACCATATATTTT.

This chain links TRBV6-1 with TRBJ1-3; D call uncertain. V was shortened by 4 bases and J by 0 bases, with 10 bases between the two germline ends. The CDR3 sequence is 15 residues long. CDR1 and CDR2 (germline): MNHNS, SASEGT. For the CDR3, the DNA is TGTGCCAGCAGTGCGCTACTTAGCTCTGGAAACACCATATATTTT. The encoded protein is CASSALLSSGNTIYF.

The V gene is TRBV4-1, the J gene TRBJ1-1; D unclear. Per the germline V gene, CDR1 is MGHRA and CDR2 is YSYEKL. Trimming left V 0 bases short and J 1 base short, with 3 bases between. There are 13 residues in the CDR3. The CDR3 DNA is TGCGCCAGCAGCCAAGATAGGAACACTGAAGCTTTCTTT. It codes for CASSQDRNTEAFF.

The chain employs TRBV6-1 and TRBJ1-4; TRBD1 might be the D (6 bases). Trimming pared 6 bases from V and 5 bases from J, leaving 16 bases between. The germline V gene has CDR1 MNHNS and CDR2 SASEGT. This CDR3 is built from 15 residues. CDR3 bases: TGTGCCAGCAGCCTTAACGGGGGGCAGAATGAAAAACTGTTTTTT. This encodes CASSLNGGQNEKLFF.

This sequence joins TRBV28 and TRBJ1-2, with 7 bases identical to TRBD1. Trimming removed 6 bases from V and 4 bases from J; junction bases left unmatched: 14. The CDR3 has 16 amino acids. Looked up from germline, CDR1 is MDHEN and CDR2 is SYDVKM. The CDR3, as DNA: TGTGCCAGCAGCCGATCCGACAGGGAAAAAGGCTATGGCTACACCTTC. Its protein is CASSRSDREKGYGYTF.

The chain uses TRBV19 and TRBJ2-3, with a tentative D call TRBD2 (6 bases). The CDR3 consists of 16 residues. Trimming took 4 bases from V and 3 from J, leaving 17 bases between them. Germline V gives CDR1 LNHDA, CDR2 SQIVND (reference sequence). CDR3 region: CASSTSAGGWTDTQYF. The CDR3 DNA reads as TGTGCCAGTAGTACCTCCGCCGGGGGTTGGACAGATACGCAGTATTTT.

This clone was detected a few times. The chain employs TRBV5-4 and TRBJ1-1; D perhaps matches TRBD1 (5 bases). The CDR3 is 15 amino acids. Trimming left V 5 bases short and J 0 bases short, with 14 bases between. The germline V gene encodes CDR1 SGHNT and CDR2 YYREEE (reference sequence). CDR3 loop: CASSRREGMNTEAFF. In DNA, the CDR3 is TGTGCCAGCAGTAGAAGGGAGGGGATGAACACTGAAGCTTTCTTT.

The CDR3 spells CASSGQYIEKLFF. For the CDR3, the DNA is TGTGCCAGCAGTGGACAATACATTGAAAAACTGTTTTTT. This chain connects TRBV2 to TRBJ1-4; D not resolved. CDR3 length: 13 amino acids. The germline CDR1 and CDR2 sequences are SNHLY and FYNNEI. Trimming took off 4 bases at V and 7 bases at J, with 10 bases between the two ends.

There are a few counts of this clone. The rearrangement joins TRBV7-9 to TRBJ2-2, with TRBD1 matching 7 bases. The CDR3 has 15 residues. CDR1 and CDR2 (germline): SEHNR, FQNEAQ (reference sequence). V gave up 1 base and J gave up 6 bases; unmatched junction bases: 5. The CDR3 sequence is CASSLGGTEAGELFF. CDR3 in DNA: TGTGCCAGCAGCTTAGGGGGGACAGAGGCCGGGGAGCTGTTTTTT.

The V call is TRBV30, the J call TRBJ2-4; the D gene is possibly TRBD2 (6 bases). The CDR3 covers 13 residues. V gave up 1 base and J gave up 9 bases, with 13 bases separating them. Germline-derived CDR1 and CDR2 are GTSNPN and SVGIG (reference sequence). The chain's CDR3 is CAWSAVAVGIQYF. As DNA, the CDR3 is TGTGCCTGGAGTGCAGTAGCGGTGGGCATTCAGTACTTC.

The chain employs TRBV10-1 and TRBJ2-2; perhaps TRBD2 as D (5 bases). The V end was cut by 0 bases, the J end by 6 bases, with 14 bases between. The CDR3 totals 16 residues. The germline gives CDR1 WNHNN, CDR2 SYGVQD (reference sequence). In nucleotides, the CDR3 is TGCGCCAGCAGTGAGTCGACTCGAGCGGCGGCCGGGGAGCTGTTTTTT. Its translation: CASSESTRAAAGELFF.